This T cell receptor (beta chain) was observed in a study of cytomegalovirus exposure and HLA in healthy donors. V was cut by 7 bases and J by 1 base, with 18 bases left in between. The germline CDR1 and CDR2 sequences are SGHNT and YYREEE (reference sequence). CDR3 length: 16 residues. The PCR made use of 60 Vbeta and 13 Jbeta primers. Assay used: immunoSEQ multiplex PCR; TCRdb lists only in-frame clones, some missing. The sample contains over 150,000 clones, roughly two thirds of which appear only once. This clone appeared a few times. Sample: PBMCs. The chain couples TRBV5-4 to TRBJ2-1, with D perhaps TRBD1 (6 bases). The receptor's source is a woman aged 40 to 49 in good health and CMV-seropositive. The CDR3 loop is CASGGQGLGSYNEQFF. The CDR3 bases are TGTGCCAGCGGGGGCCAGGGTCTAGGTTCCTACAATGAGCAGTTCTTC.